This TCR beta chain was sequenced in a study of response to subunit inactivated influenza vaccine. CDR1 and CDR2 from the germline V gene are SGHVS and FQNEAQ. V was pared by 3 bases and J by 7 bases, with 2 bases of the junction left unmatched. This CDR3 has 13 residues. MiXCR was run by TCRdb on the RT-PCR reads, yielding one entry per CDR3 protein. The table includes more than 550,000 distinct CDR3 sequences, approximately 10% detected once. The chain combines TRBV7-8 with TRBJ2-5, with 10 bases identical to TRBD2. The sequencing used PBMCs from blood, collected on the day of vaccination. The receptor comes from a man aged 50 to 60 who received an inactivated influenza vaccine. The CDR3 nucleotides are TGTGCCAGCAGCTTTAGCGGGAGGTGGACCCAGTACTTC. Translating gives CASSFSGRWTQYF.